These 6 T cell receptor beta chains share one sample of origin, sequenced in a study of post-analysis software for immune sequencing data. Notes on the study in general: Compared with controls, patients had more of five TRBV segments, including TRBV5-6, TRBV5-1 and TRBV20-1.

For these receptors, no antigen is known. Libraries were made from TCR beta cDNA, and they carried unique molecular identifiers. TCRdb reprocessed the PCR reads with MiXCR, giving one entry per CDR3 protein. In the table there are hundreds of thousands of distinct CDR3 sequences, approximately 59% of which are singletons. Sequencing used blood. All receptors come from a girl aged 2 to 9 with multiple sclerosis.

V gene TRBV9 combines with J gene TRBJ1-4; no firm D call. There are 12 residues in the CDR3. Germline lookup yields CDR1 SGDLS and CDR2 YYNGEE. Trimming left V 0 bases short and J 8 bases short, with 5 bases between. The chain's CDR3 is CASSVEGEKLFF. CDR3 nucleotides: TGTGCCAGCAGCGTAGAAGGCGAAAAACTGTTTTTT.

This clonotype appeared a single time. The chain uses TRBV6-5 and TRBJ2-1; D might be TRBD1 (6 bases). The CDR3 extends over 15 amino acids. Germline CDR1 reads MNHEY; CDR2 reads SVGAGI. Between the trimmed V and J ends, which lost 2 bases and 3 bases, there was a span of 11 bases. The chain's CDR3 is CASSYTGTGYNEQFF. The DNA for the CDR3 is TGTGCCAGCAGTTACACAGGGACGGGCTACAATGAGCAGTTCTTC.

The rearrangement joins TRBV10-3 to TRBJ2-1; the match to TRBD2 covers 11 bases. Losses at the gene ends were 7 bases for V and 0 bases for J; bases not matched to a gene: 5. The CDR3 runs 16 residues. CDR1 ENHRY and CDR2 SYGVKD come from the germline V gene. The CDR3 loop is CAINATSGSSYNEQFF. The CDR3, as DNA: TGTGCCATCAATGCCACTAGCGGGAGCTCCTACAATGAGCAGTTCTTC.

The genes are TRBV12-3 or TRBV12-4 and TRBJ2-4; D is tentatively TRBD1 or TRBD2 (6 bases each). The CDR3 contains 17 residues. V was clipped by 5 bases and J by 0 bases, with 17 bases between them. The CDR3 DNA reads as TGTGCCAGCAGTCCCTGGGGGGCAGTTCTAGCCAAAAACATTCAGTACTTC. The encoded protein is CASSPWGAVLAKNIQYF.

The chain is built from TRBV6-5 and TRBJ1-2; perhaps TRBD1 as D (6 bases). The germline V and J ends were trimmed by 10 bases and 4 bases, with 25 bases remaining between them. Germline CDR1 MNHEY, CDR2 SVGAGI. The CDR3 extends over 16 amino acids. CDR3 in DNA: TGTGCCATCGCCAAAGGGGGAAGCAGATCCTCCTATGGCTACACCTTC. Translation gives CAIAKGGSRSSYGYTF.

The sample holds a few counts of this clonotype. This chain joins TRBV6-5 and TRBJ2-7; possibly TRBD1 for D (5 bases). Per germline, CDR1 MNHEY and CDR2 SVGAGI. The CDR3 has 13 amino acids. The V gene lost 2 bases and the J gene lost 6 bases, with 11 bases spanning the gap. The CDR3 DNA reads as TGTGCCAGCAGTTACAATGGGGCACCCGAGCAGTACTTC. It specifies CASSYNGAPEQYF.